Presented here are 21 T cell receptor beta chains from one specimen sequenced in a study of siplizumab effects on memory and regulatory T cells. Generated by immunoSEQ multiplex PCR, the TCRdb table keeps only in-frame clones and is missing some. The sample contains tens of thousands of clones, roughly 93% of which appear only once. The sequencing input was CD8+ T cells sorted from blood. The receptors were sampled from a human donor in good health.

This sequence joins TRBV19 and TRBJ1-1; the D is unclear. Deletions cut 7 bases from V and 3 bases from J, with 12 bases between. The CDR3 runs 13 residues. The V gene's germline CDR1 is LNHDA and CDR2 SQIVND (reference sequence). This chain's CDR3 is CASNPGLYTEAFF. The CDR3 nucleotides read TGTGCCAGTAATCCGGGGTTGTACACTGAAGCTTTCTTT.

V usage is TRBV30 and J usage is TRBJ2-7, with TRBD1 matching over 8 bases. V dropped 0 bases and J dropped 5; count of bases not matched to a gene: 12. The CDR3 consists of 16 residues. The germline gives CDR1 GTSNPN, CDR2 SVGIG (reference sequence). The CDR3 loop reads CAWSVGPGTGPHEQYF. Here the CDR3 DNA reads TGTGCCTGGAGTGTGGGACCCGGGACAGGCCCTCACGAGCAGTACTTC. The full variable domain, in which reference TRBV30 and TRBJ2-7 provide the parts outside the CDR3, is SQTIHQWPATLVQPVGSPLSLECTVEGTSNPNLYWYRQAAGRGLQLLFYSVGIGQISSEVPQNLSASRPQDRQFILSSKKLLLSDSGFYLCAWSVGPGTGPHEQYFGPGTRLTVT.

This clone has a single count. The J gene is TRBJ1-2, the V gene TRBV6-6; 7 bases map to TRBD1. The CDR3 contains 15 residues. V shed 7 bases, J shed 3 bases, and the junction held 11 bases outside the gene matches. Germline V gene sequence: CDR1 MNHNY, CDR2 SVGAGI (reference sequence). The CDR3 here is CASKIPTGQDYGYTF. The CDR3 nucleotides are TGTGCCAGCAAAATTCCGACAGGGCAGGACTATGGCTACACCTTC.

The rearrangement uses TRBV13 and TRBJ2-2; D not resolved. The length of the CDR3 is 16 residues. In germline, CDR1 is PRHDT, CDR2 FYEKMQ (reference sequence). V gave up 3 bases and J gave up 1 base, with 12 bases separating them. CDR3 residues: CASSFLRSWNTGELFF. The CDR3 DNA reads TGTGCCAGCAGCTTCCTTAGAAGTTGGAACACCGGGGAGCTGTTTTTT.

The chain joins TRBV13 to TRBJ1-3; D remains ambiguous. The CDR3 is 12 residues long. The germline V gene encodes CDR1 PRHDT and CDR2 FYEKMQ (reference sequence). Between the trimmed V and J ends, which lost 6 bases and 0 bases, there was a span of 3 bases. The DNA of the CDR3 is TGTGCCAGCAGTCCCTCTGGAAACACCATATATTTT. It codes for CASSPSGNTIYF.

Worth noting for this clone: The conserved closing phenylalanine or tryptophan is absent in this CDR3, likely reflecting a read error. This chain joins TRBV29-1 and TRBJ1-2, with a tentative D call TRBD1 (5 bases). Trimming left V 7 bases short and J 8 bases short, with 20 bases between. This CDR3 region has 13 residues. The germline V gene has CDR1 SQVTM and CDR2 ANQGSEA. The CDR3, as DNA: TGCAGCGCAGATACAGGAGTTGGGGGGGGCTACACCCTC. This gives the protein CSADTGVGGGYTL.

This clone occurred once. The V gene is TRBV4-1, the J gene TRBJ1-2, with 8 bases aligning to TRBD1. Germline-derived CDR1 and CDR2 are MGHRA and YSYEKL. The CDR3 consists of 15 residues. V dropped 1 base and J dropped 8; count of bases not matched to a gene: 9. CDR3 in DNA: TGCGCCAGCAGCCAAGCTGGGTCCAGGGGGCAAGGCTACACCTTC. Amino acids: CASSQAGSRGQGYTF.

J is TRBJ2-2 and V is TRBV25-1; 9 bases match TRBD2. Losses at the gene ends were 5 bases for V and 7 bases for J; bases not matched to a gene: 5. The CDR3 has 14 residues. From germline, CDR1 is MGHDK and CDR2 SYGVNS. CDR3 loop: CASSNIAGVGELFF. Here the CDR3 DNA reads TGTGCCAGCAGTAACATAGCGGGAGTCGGGGAGCTGTTTTTT.

CDR3 sequence reads: CASSPPGTGEVAPNTGELFF. The CDR3 coding sequence is TGCGCCAGCAGTCCCCCTGGGACAGGGGAAGTCGCCCCGAACACCGGGGAGCTGTTTTTT. J is TRBJ2-2 and V is TRBV10-1, with TRBD1 matching 10 bases. The V gene end was trimmed by 5 bases and the J gene end by 0 bases; junction bases not matched to a gene: 15. This CDR3 is 20 amino acids long. From germline, CDR1 is WNHNN and CDR2 SYGVQD (reference sequence).

The chain has TRBV7-6 and TRBJ1-3; 7 bases fit TRBD1. The CDR3 runs 17 residues. Per germline, CDR1 SGHVS and CDR2 FNYEAQ. The trim removed 5 bases at V and 2 bases at J, leaving 12 bases unmatched. CDR3 in amino acids: CASSLYTDRVPGNTIYF. The CDR3 DNA is TGTGCCAGCAGCCTATATACCGACAGGGTACCTGGAAACACCATATATTTT.

This CDR3 is CAISELRAGMNTEAFF. Here the CDR3 DNA reads TGTGCCATCAGTGAATTGAGGGCGGGAATGAACACTGAAGCTTTCTTT. The rearrangement joins TRBV10-3 to TRBJ1-1; no firm D call. CDR1 is ENHRY, CDR2 SYGVKD, per germline. V was clipped by 3 bases and J by 0 bases, with 14 bases between them. The CDR3 is 16 amino acids.

The chain combines TRBV9 with TRBJ2-1, with TRBD1 matching over 9 bases. Germline V gene lookup returns CDR1 SGDLS and CDR2 YYNGEE. V was clipped by 2 bases and J by 1 base; unmatched bases: 4. The CDR3 has 16 residues. Here the CDR3 reads CASSVSGTGSYNEQFF. CDR3 nucleotide sequence: TGTGCCAGCAGCGTCTCCGGGACAGGGTCCTACAATGAGCAGTTCTTC. Together with reference TRBV9 and TRBJ2-1, the CDR3 gives the full variable domain: DSGVTQTPKHLITATGQRVTLRCSPRSGDLSVYWYQQSLDQGLQFLIQYYNGEERAKGNILERFSAQQFPDLHSELNLSSLELGDSALYFCASSVSGTGSYNEQFFGPGTRLTVL.

The chain is built from TRBV6-5 and TRBJ2-5; D is ambiguous. Trimming took off 5 bases at V and 2 bases at J, with 12 bases between the two ends. Germline assignment: CDR1 MNHEY and CDR2 SVGAGI. The CDR3 consists of 14 residues. In DNA form, the CDR3 reads TGTGCCAGCAGTATAGGACGGGCTCAAGAGACCCAGTACTTC. Encoded protein: CASSIGRAQETQYF.

The chain is built from TRBV15 and TRBJ1-6, with 9 bases that match TRBD1. CDR1 and CDR2 (germline): LNHNV, YYDKDF (reference sequence). V lost 0 bases and J lost 6; bases outside the gene matches: 3. The CDR3 is made up of 16 amino acids. CDR3 nucleotides: TGTGCCACCAGCAGAGACGGGACAGGGCGTAATTCACCCCTCCACTTT. This gives the protein CATSRDGTGRNSPLHF.

This clone was observed once. DNA for the CDR3: TGTGCCTGGAGTCACCAGATTTCTAATGAGCAGTTCTTC. It encodes CAWSHQISNEQFF. The chain carries TRBV30 and TRBJ2-1, with unresolved D. CDR3 length: 13 residues. The V end lost 2 bases, the J end lost 7 bases, and 12 bases lay between the germline ends. Germline-derived CDR1 and CDR2 are GTSNPN and SVGIG (reference sequence).

CDR3 residues: CASSEWVSAGGKQETQYF. The DNA of the CDR3 is TGTGCCAGCAGTGAATGGGTTTCGGCGGGGGGAAAACAAGAGACCCAGTACTTC. The chain links TRBV2 to TRBJ2-5; 8 bases align to TRBD2. The V gene end was trimmed by 2 bases and the J gene end by 2 bases; junction bases not matched to a gene: 13. Per germline, CDR1 SNHLY and CDR2 FYNNEI. This CDR3 contains 18 residues.

The chain has TRBV6-6 and TRBJ2-7; D remains ambiguous. This CDR3 spans 16 amino acids. V lost 6 bases and J lost 0, with 18 bases in between. Germline V gene sequence: CDR1 MNHNY, CDR2 SVGAGI (reference sequence). CDR3 sequence reads: CASSLGWTRTSYEQYF. CDR3 in DNA: TGTGCCAGCAGCCTAGGGTGGACCCGGACCTCCTACGAGCAGTACTTC.

This clone was seen only once. This rearrangement joins TRBV4-1 to TRBJ1-1; possibly TRBD1 for D (5 bases). Germline CDR1 MGHRA, CDR2 YSYEKL. The CDR3 has 14 amino acids. The V end lost 4 bases, the J end lost 1 base, and 10 bases lay between the germline ends. Here the CDR3 reads CASSLFGQNTEAFF. The CDR3 bases are TGCGCCAGCAGCCTTTTCGGACAGAACACTGAAGCTTTCTTT.

The V call is TRBV5-1, the J call TRBJ1-2, with TRBD1 matching 8 bases. In germline, CDR1 is SGHRS, CDR2 YFSETQ. CDR3 length equals 14 residues. Losses at the gene ends were 0 bases for V and 4 bases for J; bases not matched to a gene: 2. CDR3 coding DNA: TGCGCCAGCAGCTTGGTGACAGGGGCCTATGGCTACACCTTC. It is translated as CASSLVTGAYGYTF.

The chain carries TRBV30 and TRBJ2-1; 11 bases fit TRBD2. CDR3 length: 14 residues. V dropped 3 bases and J dropped 4; count of bases not matched to a gene: 2. The germline V gene encodes CDR1 GTSNPN and CDR2 SVGIG (reference sequence). The chain's CDR3 is CAWRTSGTYNEQFF. CDR3 in DNA: TGTGCCTGGAGGACTAGCGGGACTTACAATGAGCAGTTCTTC.

The chain carries TRBV4-2 and TRBJ2-1; D gene ambiguous. V was shortened by 0 bases and J by 4 bases, with 10 bases between the two germline ends. CDR3 size: 15 residues. CDR1 and CDR2 (germline): LGHNA, YNFKEQ. The CDR3 DNA follows: TGTGCCAGCAGCCAAGACCAAATACCATACAATGAGCAGTTCTTC. This codes for CASSQDQIPYNEQFF.